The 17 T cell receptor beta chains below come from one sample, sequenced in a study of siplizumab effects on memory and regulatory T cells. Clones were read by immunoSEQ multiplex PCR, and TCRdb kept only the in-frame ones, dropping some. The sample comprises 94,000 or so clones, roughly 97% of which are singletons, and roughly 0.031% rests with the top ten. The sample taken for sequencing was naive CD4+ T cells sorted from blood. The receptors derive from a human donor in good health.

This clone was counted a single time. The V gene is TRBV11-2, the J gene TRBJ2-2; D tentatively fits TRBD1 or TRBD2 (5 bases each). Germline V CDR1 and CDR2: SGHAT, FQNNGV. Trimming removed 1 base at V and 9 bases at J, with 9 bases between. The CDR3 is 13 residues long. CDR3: CASSLVPGRELFF. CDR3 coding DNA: TGTGCCAGCAGCTTAGTGCCGGGGCGGGAGCTGTTTTTT. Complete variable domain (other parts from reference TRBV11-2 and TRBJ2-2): EAGVAQSPRYKIIEKRQSVAFWCNPISGHATLYWYQQILGQGPKLLIQFQNNGVVDDSQLPKDRFSAERLKGVDSTLKIQPAKLEDSAVYLCASSLVPGRELFFGEGSRLTVL.

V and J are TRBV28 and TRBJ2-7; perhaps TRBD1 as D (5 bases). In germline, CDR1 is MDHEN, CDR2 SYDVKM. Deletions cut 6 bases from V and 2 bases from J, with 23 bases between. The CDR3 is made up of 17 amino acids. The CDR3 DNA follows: TGTGCCAGCAGCCCCATTGACAGCTCCGTCACTCCCTACGAGCAGTACTTC. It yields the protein CASSPIDSSVTPYEQYF.

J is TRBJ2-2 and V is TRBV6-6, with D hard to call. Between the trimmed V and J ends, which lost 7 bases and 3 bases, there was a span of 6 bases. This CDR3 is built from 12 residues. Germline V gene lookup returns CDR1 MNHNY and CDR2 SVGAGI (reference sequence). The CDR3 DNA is TGTGCCAGCAAAAGTTACACCGGGGAGCTGTTTTTT. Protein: CASKSYTGELFF.

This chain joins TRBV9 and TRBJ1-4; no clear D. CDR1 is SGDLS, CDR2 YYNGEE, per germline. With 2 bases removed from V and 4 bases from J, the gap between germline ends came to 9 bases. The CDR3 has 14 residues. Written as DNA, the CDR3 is TGTGCCAGCAGCGTTCTCCCTAATAATGAAAAACTGTTTTTT. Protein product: CASSVLPNNEKLFF.

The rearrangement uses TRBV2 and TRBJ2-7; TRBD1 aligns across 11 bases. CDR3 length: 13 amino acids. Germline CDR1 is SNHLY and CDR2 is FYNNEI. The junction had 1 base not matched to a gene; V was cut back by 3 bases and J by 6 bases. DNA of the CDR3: TGTGCCAGCAGTGAGGACAGGGGGCGCGAGCAGTACTTC. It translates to CASSEDRGREQYF. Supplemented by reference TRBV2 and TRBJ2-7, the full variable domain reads EPEVTQTPSHQVTQMGQEVILRCVPISNHLYFYWYRQILGQKVEFLVSFYNNEISEKSEIFDDQFSVERPDGSNFTLKIRSTKLEDSAMYFCASSEDRGREQYFGPGTRLTVT.

CDR3 sequence (DNA): TGCGCCAGCAGCCAAGGCGCCAGGGGCCCGAGGAATTCACCCCTCCACTTT. Translating it yields CASSQGARGPRNSPLHF. The chain recombines TRBV4-1 with TRBJ1-6, with D possibly being TRBD1 (6 bases). The CDR3 spans 17 residues. The germline V and J ends were trimmed by 1 base and 7 bases, with 17 bases remaining between them. Germline assignment: CDR1 MGHRA and CDR2 YSYEKL.

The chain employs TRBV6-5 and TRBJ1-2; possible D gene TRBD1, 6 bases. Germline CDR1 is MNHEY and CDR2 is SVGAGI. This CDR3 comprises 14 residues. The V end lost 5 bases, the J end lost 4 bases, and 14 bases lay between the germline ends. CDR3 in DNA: TGTGCCAGCAGTGAACATACAGGGACCTATGGCTACACCTTC. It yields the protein CASSEHTGTYGYTF.

The CDR3 loop is CASSWGESGGTDTQYF. The CDR3 nucleotides read TGCGCCAGCAGCTGGGGAGAAAGCGGGGGCACAGATACGCAGTATTTT. The chain carries TRBV5-1 and TRBJ2-3; TRBD2 aligns across 7 bases. The V and J ends lost 3 bases and 1 base, in that order; junction bases with no gene match: 8. Germline V gene lookup returns CDR1 SGHRS and CDR2 YFSETQ. This CDR3 spans 16 amino acids. Combining the CDR3 with reference TRBV5-1 and TRBJ2-3 gives the whole variable domain KAGVTQTPRYLIKTRGQQVTLSCSPISGHRSVSWYQQTPGQGLQFLFEYFSETQRNKGNFPGRFSGRQFSNSRSEMNVSTLELGDSALYLCASSWGESGGTDTQYFGPGTRLTVL.

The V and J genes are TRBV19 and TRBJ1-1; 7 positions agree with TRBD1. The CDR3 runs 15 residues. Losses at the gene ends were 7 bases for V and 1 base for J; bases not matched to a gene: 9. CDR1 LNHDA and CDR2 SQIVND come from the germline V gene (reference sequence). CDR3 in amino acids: CASTARDRGNTEAFF. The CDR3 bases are TGTGCCAGTACCGCCCGGGACAGAGGGAACACTGAAGCTTTCTTT.

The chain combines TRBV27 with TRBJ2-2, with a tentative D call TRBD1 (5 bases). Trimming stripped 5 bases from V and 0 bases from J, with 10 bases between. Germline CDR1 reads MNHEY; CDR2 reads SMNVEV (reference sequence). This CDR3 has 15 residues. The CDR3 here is CASSLLGANTGELFF. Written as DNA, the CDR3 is TGTGCCAGCAGTCTTCTAGGGGCGAACACCGGGGAGCTGTTTTTT.

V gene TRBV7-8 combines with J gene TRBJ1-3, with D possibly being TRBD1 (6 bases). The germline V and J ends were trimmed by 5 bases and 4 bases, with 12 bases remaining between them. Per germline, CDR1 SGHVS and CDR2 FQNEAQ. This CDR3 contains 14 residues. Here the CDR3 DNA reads TGTGCCAGCAGCACCAGGACAGCCGGAAACACCATATATTTT. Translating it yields CASSTRTAGNTIYF.

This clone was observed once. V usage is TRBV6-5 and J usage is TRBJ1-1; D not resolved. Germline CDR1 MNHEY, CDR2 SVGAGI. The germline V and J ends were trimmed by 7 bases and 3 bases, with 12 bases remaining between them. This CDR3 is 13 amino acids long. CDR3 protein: CASTPTDYTEAFF. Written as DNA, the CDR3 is TGTGCCAGCACCCCTACAGACTACACTGAAGCTTTCTTT.

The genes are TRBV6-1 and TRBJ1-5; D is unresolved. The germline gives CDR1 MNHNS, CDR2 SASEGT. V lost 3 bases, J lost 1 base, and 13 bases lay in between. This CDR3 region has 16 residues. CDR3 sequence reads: CASSEVVTVSNQPQHF. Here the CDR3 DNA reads TGTGCCAGCAGTGAGGTTGTTACGGTGAGCAATCAGCCCCAGCATTTT.

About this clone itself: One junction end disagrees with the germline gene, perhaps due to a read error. The CDR3 loop reads CASNLARHEQYF. The CDR3 region has the DNA TGTGCCAGCAACTTAGCCAGGCACGAGCAGTACTTC. The chain has TRBV7-2 and TRBJ2-7; D remains unclear. The CDR3 totals 12 residues. From germline, CDR1 is SGHTA and CDR2 FQGNSA. Looking up the rest from reference TRBV7-2 and TRBJ2-7 gives the full variable domain: GAGVSQSPSNKVTEKGKDVELRCDPISGHTALYWYRQSLGQGLEFLIYFQGNSAPDKSGLPSDRFSAERTGGSVSTLTIQRTQQEDSAVYLCASNLARHEQYFGPGTRLTVT.

The CDR3 sequence: CAWSAGGFVTGELFF. CDR3 DNA: TGTGCCTGGAGTGCTGGGGGGTTTGTCACCGGGGAGCTGTTTTTT. The V call is TRBV30, the J call TRBJ2-2; D might be TRBD2 (6 bases). Trimming removed 1 base at V and 4 bases at J, with 13 bases between. There are 15 residues in the CDR3. Germline CDR1 and CDR2: GTSNPN and SVGIG (reference sequence).

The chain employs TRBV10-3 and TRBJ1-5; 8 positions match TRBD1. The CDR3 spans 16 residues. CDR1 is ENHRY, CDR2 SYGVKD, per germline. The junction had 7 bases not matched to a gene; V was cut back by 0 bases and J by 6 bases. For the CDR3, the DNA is TGTGCCATCAGTGAGTCATACGCAGGGGGCAGTCAGCCCCAGCATTTT. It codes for CAISESYAGGSQPQHF.

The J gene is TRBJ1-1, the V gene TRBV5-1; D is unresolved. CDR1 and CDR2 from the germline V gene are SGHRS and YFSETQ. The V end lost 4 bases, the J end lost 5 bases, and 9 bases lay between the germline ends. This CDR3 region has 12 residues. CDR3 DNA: TGCGCCAGCAGCCGGACCGGGACTGAAGCTTTCTTT. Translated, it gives CASSRTGTEAFF.